The next 14 T cell receptor beta chains were all read from a single sample in a study of blood T cell repertoires in COVID-19. The data were produced by immunoSEQ multiplex PCR, yet TCRdb's version contains in-frame clones alone and is incomplete. Among 250,000 to 300,000 clones listed, about nine tenths were seen once. Material for sequencing was peripheral blood. The receptor source for this set is a woman under 40 with COVID-19, enrolled during active disease.

The CDR3 DNA sequence: TGTGCCAGCAGCGTAGTGGGCGACTATGGCTACACCTTC. Translated, it gives CASSVVGDYGYTF. The chain uses TRBV9 and TRBJ1-2, with D hard to call. The CDR3 is 13 residues long. CDR1 is SGDLS, CDR2 YYNGEE, per germline. The ends were cut back, 0 bases at V and 3 bases at J, with 6 bases in the middle.

The V call is TRBV11-2, the J call TRBJ2-7, with 12 nucleotides matching TRBD2. Germline V gives CDR1 SGHAT, CDR2 FQNNGV. V gave up 5 bases and J gave up 5 bases; unmatched junction bases: 7. This CDR3 has 15 residues. The CDR3 loop reads CASSPTLAGGDEQYF. The CDR3 bases are TGTGCCAGCAGCCCAACCCTAGCGGGAGGGGACGAGCAGTACTTC.

The chain recombines TRBV5-5 with TRBJ2-1, with a weak D call TRBD2 (6 bases). Trimming stripped 2 bases from V and 3 bases from J, with 9 bases between. The germline gives CDR1 SGHKS, CDR2 YYEKEE (reference sequence). This CDR3 region has 14 residues. As DNA, the CDR3 is TGTGCCAGCAGCTTACTAGCAGACTACAATGAGCAGTTCTTC. As protein: CASSLLADYNEQFF.

The rearrangement links TRBV6-2 or TRBV6-3 to TRBJ2-5; 10 nucleotides match TRBD2. Trimming cost V 3 bases and J 4 bases; bases outside gene matches: 8. Germline V gene sequence: CDR1 MNHEY, CDR2 SVGEGT. The length of the CDR3 is 16 residues. The chain's CDR3 is CASSYEREGLSETQYF. The DNA of the CDR3 is TGTGCCAGCAGTTATGAGCGGGAGGGCCTTTCAGAGACCCAGTACTTC.

V is TRBV4-3 and J is TRBJ2-3, with TRBD2 matching over 10 bases. The V segment lost 0 bases and the J segment 1 base; nucleotides outside the gene matches: 7. CDR1 is LGHNA, CDR2 YSLEER, per germline. The CDR3 extends over 18 amino acids. The CDR3 region has the DNA TGCGCCAGCAGCCAAGAGTTCTGGACTAGCGGCCGCACAGATACGCAGTATTTT. Residues: CASSQEFWTSGRTDTQYF.

This rearrangement joins TRBV9 to TRBJ2-2, with D possibly matching TRBD2 (6 bases). CDR1 and CDR2 (germline): SGDLS, YYNGEE. With 5 bases removed from V and 2 bases from J, the gap between germline ends came to 13 bases. There are 15 residues in the CDR3. The CDR3 nucleotides read TGTGCCAGCAGGTCGACTAGACCAAACACCGGGGAGCTGTTTTTT. It yields the protein CASRSTRPNTGELFF.

This chain joins TRBV18 and TRBJ2-7; D is uncertain. Germline CDR1 KGHSH, CDR2 LQKENI. This CDR3 is 13 amino acids long. The ends were cut back, 2 bases at V and 3 bases at J, with 8 bases in the middle. CDR3 loop: CASSPERYYEQYF. The CDR3 DNA reads as TGTGCCAGCTCACCAGAGAGGTACTACGAGCAGTACTTC.

This clone was detected once. This sequence joins TRBV27 and TRBJ2-1, with 7 bases lining up with TRBD1. V gave up 5 bases and J gave up 6 bases; unmatched junction bases: 4. CDR1 and CDR2 from the germline V gene are MNHEY and SMNVEV (reference sequence). The CDR3 totals 13 residues. CDR3 nucleotides: TGTGCCAGCAGTCGCGAGGGGGCCAATGAGCAGTTCTTC. This gives the protein CASSREGANEQFF.

The chain uses TRBV28 and TRBJ2-3, with D tentatively TRBD2 (6 bases). Trimming took 8 bases from V and 2 from J, leaving 14 bases between them. The CDR3 is 14 amino acids. Germline CDR1 and CDR2: MDHEN and SYDVKM. CDR3 sequence reads: CASGPEGPTDTQYF. The CDR3 DNA is TGTGCCAGCGGCCCGGAGGGGCCCACAGATACGCAGTATTTT.

This clone was seen more than once but under ten times. The chain is built from TRBV5-1 and TRBJ1-4, with 7 bases identical to TRBD1. Per the germline V gene, CDR1 is SGHRS and CDR2 is YFSETQ. With 0 bases clipped from V and 3 bases from J, the junction kept 2 bases outside the gene matches. The CDR3 consists of 15 residues. CDR3 DNA sequence: TGCGCCAGCAGCTTGGGCGACAGGGCTAATGAAAAACTGTTTTTT. It is translated as CASSLGDRANEKLFF. Filled out from reference TRBV5-1 and TRBJ1-4, the complete variable domain reads KAGVTQTPRYLIKTRGQQVTLSCSPISGHRSVSWYQQTPGQGLQFLFEYFSETQRNKGNFPGRFSGRQFSNSRSEMNVSTLELGDSALYLCASSLGDRANEKLFFGSGTQLSVL.

The chain has TRBV2 and TRBJ1-2; TRBD1 matches 7 bases. CDR3 length: 12 amino acids. V gave up 6 bases and J gave up 8 bases; unmatched junction bases: 6. Germline V lookup: CDR1 SNHLY, CDR2 FYNNEI. The CDR3 loop is CASREGASGYTF. The CDR3 DNA reads as TGTGCCAGCAGAGAGGGGGCATCGGGCTACACCTTC.

This chain uses TRBV18 with TRBJ2-5; 9 bases align to TRBD2. CDR1 is KGHSH and CDR2 is LQKENI in the germline V gene. The V segment lost 2 bases and the J segment 4 bases; nucleotides outside the gene matches: 8. The CDR3 totals 16 residues. The CDR3 sequence is CASSPFSGLASETQYF. The CDR3 DNA follows: TGTGCCAGCTCACCATTTTCGGGACTAGCATCAGAGACCCAGTACTTC.

The chain joins TRBV28 to TRBJ2-6; no firm D call. CDR3 size: 12 residues. V was pared by 10 bases and J by 7 bases, with 11 bases between. Germline loops: CDR1 MDHEN, CDR2 SYDVKM. CDR3 protein: CATRGPANVLTF. For the CDR3, the DNA is TGTGCCACCCGCGGCCCAGCCAACGTCCTGACTTTC.

V is TRBV2 and J is TRBJ2-3, with D tentatively TRBD2 (6 bases). The CDR3 loop spans 14 amino acids. Germline loops: CDR1 SNHLY, CDR2 FYNNEI. Trimming removed 7 bases at V and 3 bases at J, with 14 bases between. The chain's CDR3 is CASKVGGETDTQYF. Written as DNA, the CDR3 is TGTGCCAGCAAAGTGGGGGGAGAAACAGATACGCAGTATTTT.